This record concerns one T cell receptor beta chain sequence. Trimming left V 4 bases short and J 4 bases short, with 16 bases between. The CDR3 contains 14 residues. Germline CDR1 is SQVTM and CDR2 is ANQGSEA. This entry belongs to a study of OX40 agonist ivuxolimab in advanced cancers. Study background: Patients in dose escalation had liver, melanoma, kidney or head and neck cancers.

TCRdb keeps only in-frame clones here, not all; method: immunoSEQ multiplex PCR. Among approximately 82,000 clones listed, roughly 86% were seen once. The clonotype was recovered from an adult with an advanced solid tumor such as melanoma, head and neck, liver or kidney cancer. This specimen was CD4+ or CD8+ T cells sorted from blood, taken in a trial of the OX40 agonist ivuxolimab. V is TRBV29-1 and J is TRBJ1-2; possibly TRBD1 for D (5 bases). The CDR3 loop reads CSVVLGAQGYGYTF. DNA for the CDR3: TGCAGCGTTGTTTTAGGGGCCCAGGGCTATGGCTACACCTTC.